This is a list of T cell receptor beta chains from one sample in a study of beta chain features in type 1 diabetes. Sequenced by immunoSEQ multiplex PCR; TCRdb stores in-frame clones only, minus some. The sample contains more than 100,000 clones, under 30% of which appear only once. Sequencing was done on a sample of central memory CD4+ T cells from blood. The receptors were gathered from a woman aged 18-29 years with type 1 diabetes. Each CDR3 is given with its conserved first and last residue. The order of the fields is J gene, V gene, D gene, clone size, CDR3 length, CDR3 protein, CDR3 DNA. D genes are given only for firm matches. Clone sizes are given selectively: once, few, many, or a class where the clone is expanded.

j_call: TRBJ1-4
v_call: TRBV7-8
d_call: TRBD1
clone_size: few
cdr3_length: 16
cdr3_aa: CASSPGQINSNEKLFF
cdr3_nt: TGTGCCAGCAGCCCGGGACAGATCAATTCTAATGAAAAACTGTTTTTT

j_call: TRBJ2-1
v_call: TRBV28
d_call: NA
clone_size: NA
cdr3_length: 14
cdr3_aa: CASTTWGYYNEQFF
cdr3_nt: TGTGCCAGCACCACTTGGGGCTACTACAATGAGCAGTTCTTC

j_call: TRBJ2-5
v_call: TRBV2
d_call: NA
clone_size: NA
cdr3_length: 13
cdr3_aa: CASSEGEEGTQYF
cdr3_nt: TGTGCCAGCAGTGAGGGGGAGGAGGGGACCCAGTACTTC

j_call: TRBJ2-7
v_call: TRBV6-5
d_call: TRBD1
clone_size: NA
cdr3_length: 14
cdr3_aa: CASHGTGGLYEQYF
cdr3_nt: TGTGCCAGCCATGGCACAGGGGGTTTGTACGAGCAGTACTTC

j_call: TRBJ2-1
v_call: TRBV29-1
d_call: NA
clone_size: many
cdr3_length: 11
cdr3_aa: CSAGWANEQFF
cdr3_nt: TGCAGCGCAGGGTGGGCAAATGAGCAGTTCTTC

j_call: TRBJ1-1
v_call: TRBV28
d_call: NA
clone_size: NA
cdr3_length: 15
cdr3_aa: CASSLRGLGNTEAFF
cdr3_nt: TGTGCCAGCAGTTTGAGAGGGCTGGGGAACACTGAAGCTTTCTTT

j_call: TRBJ2-1
v_call: TRBV5-1
d_call: TRBD2
clone_size: NA
cdr3_length: 14
cdr3_aa: CASSKGLADNEQFF
cdr3_nt: TGCGCCAGCAGCAAGGGACTAGCGGACAATGAGCAGTTCTTC

j_call: TRBJ2-1
v_call: TRBV5-1
d_call: TRBD2
clone_size: NA
cdr3_length: 14
cdr3_aa: CASSAREAVGEQFF
cdr3_nt: TGCGCCAGCAGCGCCCGGGAGGCTGTGGGTGAGCAGTTCTTC

j_call: TRBJ2-7
v_call: TRBV5-1
d_call: TRBD2
clone_size: NA
cdr3_length: 16
cdr3_aa: CASTPGGSGGSYEQYF
cdr3_nt: TGCGCCAGCACCCCCGGTGGGAGCGGGGGCTCCTACGAGCAGTACTTC

j_call: TRBJ1-2
v_call: TRBV5-4
d_call: NA
clone_size: NA
cdr3_length: 13
cdr3_aa: CASSSDSRRTYTF
cdr3_nt: TGTGCCAGCAGCTCGGACAGCCGTAGGACCTACACCTTC

j_call: TRBJ1-2
v_call: TRBV19
d_call: TRBD1
clone_size: NA
cdr3_length: 14
cdr3_aa: CASSSRGANYGYTF
cdr3_nt: TGTGCCAGTAGCTCCAGGGGGGCGAACTATGGCTACACCTTC

j_call: TRBJ2-3
v_call: TRBV9
d_call: TRBD2
clone_size: few
cdr3_length: 14
cdr3_aa: CASSPRTSPDTQYF
cdr3_nt: TGTGCCAGCAGCCCAAGGACTAGCCCAGATACGCAGTATTTT

j_call: TRBJ2-5
v_call: TRBV7-8
d_call: TRBD2
clone_size: NA
cdr3_length: 16
cdr3_aa: CASRTFSGKYQETQYF
cdr3_nt: TGTGCCAGCAGGACTTTTAGCGGGAAGTACCAAGAGACCCAGTACTTC

j_call: TRBJ2-3
v_call: TRBV21-1
d_call: NA
clone_size: few
cdr3_length: 17
cdr3_aa: CASSKSVIAASTDTQYF
cdr3_nt: TGTGCCAGCAGCAAATCGGTAATAGCAGCTAGCACAGATACGCAGTATTTT

j_call: TRBJ2-1
v_call: TRBV5-1
d_call: NA
clone_size: NA
cdr3_length: 15
cdr3_aa: CASSLDQRGGNEQFF
cdr3_nt: TGCGCCAGCAGCTTGGACCAGAGGGGGGGGAATGAGCAGTTCTTC

j_call: TRBJ1-5
v_call: TRBV2
d_call: NA
clone_size: few
cdr3_length: 15
cdr3_aa: CASSEGAGHNQPQHF
cdr3_nt: TGTGCCAGCAGTGAGGGGGCCGGACACAATCAGCCCCAGCATTTT